This T cell receptor beta chain was retrieved from a study of cytomegalovirus exposure and HLA in healthy donors (dated by TCRdb to the late 2010s). About the study as a whole: An earlier analysis of 550 to 700 of the donors reported 250 to 300 Gb of sequence data and more than 90 million unique TCR beta sequences from roughly 200 million T cells. About 310 gigabases of sequencing data and approximately 80 million unique TCR sequences were included in an early release covering several hundred HLA-typed donors. Of the 300 to 500 genotyped donors, over 80% were placed in the genetic ancestry cluster associated with self-reported Caucasian donors. The study aimed to test whether cataloging public T cell receptors could reveal signatures of past pathogen exposure. The study profiled the T cell repertoires of fewer than 850 subjects by immunosequencing and related them to cytomegalovirus serostatus. In addition to the first cohort of 666 subjects, a separate validation cohort of about 120 different subjects was used. To predict cytomegalovirus infection status, the study combined high-throughput TCR immunosequencing, statistical association of individual TCRs with disease status, and machine learning. A later analysis re-examined previously published TCR beta repertoires from just over 650 donors and added high-resolution HLA genotyping to investigate patterns of TCR occurrence. In the later analysis, no new phenotypic data were used to find candidate immune exposures; instead, reliance was placed on TCR beta sequences and their occurrence across donors. An earlier analysis of 587 of the donors used high-throughput TCR beta sequencing to judge whether each TCR beta V gene segment behaved as functional or pseudogenic. Donor age, sex, ethnicity and CMV serostatus were compiled alongside the repertoire data. Genome-wide SNP genotypes for about 65% of the 666 donors were used in a later genetic analysis, which treated that subset as a discovery cohort. All discovery cohort repertoires had been generated on a single sequencing platform. Class I and class II HLA loci were covered by the typing at four-digit resolution. The number of typed donors differed by locus: about 629-630 for A, B, C, DRB1 and DQB1; about 520 for DQA1; 600 to 610 for DPA1; and approximately 450 for DPB1. Several DR-DQ haplotypes were handled as single units for association and clustering, since linkage in the cohort was strong. Across 398 genotyped donors of the cohort, an average of about 250,000 unique TCR beta nucleotide sequences per donor were sequenced, and 15% to 20% of those sequences were non-productive.

Regarding this clone: No cognate antigen has been identified for it. The junction departs from the called germline gene at one end, perhaps through a read error.

Counted from cysteine to phenylalanine, this CDR3 has 13 amino acids. Only CDR3 DNA remains: 39 bases, in frame from the first base. The germline V gene gives CDR1 as ENHRY and CDR2 as SYGVKD. Library preparation was by the immunoSEQ multiplex PCR assay. For the multiplex PCR, a mixture combining 60 forward primers for TCR Vbeta segments and 13 reverse primers for TCR Jbeta segments was used. Amplification of the CDR3 region of rearranged TCR beta genes was performed with a multiplex PCR assay on genomic DNA. Amplified TCR beta libraries were sequenced as 87-base-pair reads on the Illumina HiSeq System. The original pipeline was this. In a later analysis, 80 million or so unique TCR beta chains were counted across the roughly 670 repertoires, and approximately 11 million of these chains were shared by at least two donors. Raw reads were error-corrected and collapsed into unique sequences with a nearest-neighbor algorithm that merged closely related sequences to remove PCR and sequencing errors. Alignment of CDR3 sequences to IMGT reference sequences was used to assign V, D and J gene segments. For a sequence to be retained, a match of at least six nucleotides was required to both a V gene segment and a J gene segment. A rearrangement was called productive if the CDR3 had no stop codons and remained in frame with V and J, and every other rearrangement was called non-productive. Following IMGT convention, CDR3 was defined as the stretch from the second conserved V-encoded cysteine up to the conserved J-encoded phenylalanine. The earlier analysis of 587 of the donors excluded sequences that lacked an unambiguous match to a single V gene segment. In an earlier analysis of approximately 550 of the donors, V segments were called functional above 56.7% productive rearrangements and were called segregating when the between-donor standard deviation exceeded 5%. A statistical classification framework was developed to diagnose cytomegalovirus status using the catalog of TCR beta chain sequences. V and J gene assignment, in a later analysis, came from comparing TCR nucleotide sequences with IMGT/GENE-DB human TR gene sequences. The TCRdist pipeline was used in a later analysis to assign CDR3 sequences and most-parsimonious VDJ recombination scenarios. A later analysis defined each TCR beta chain by its CDR3 amino acid sequence plus V-gene family, and excluded reads lacking a unique V-gene family. In a later analysis, around 650 highly shared, low-generation-probability nucleotide sequences were removed to address suspected cross-contamination and a sequencing artifact. In a later analysis, a clonal expansion index for each public chain was calculated from normalized within-repertoire ranks of inferred template counts. A later analysis computed generation probabilities with a VDJ recombination model fitted to out-of-frame rearrangements, and checked the results against IGoR. In a later analysis, TCR-TCR, TCR-HLA and TCR-CMV co-occurrence was scored with hypergeometric tests, and a repertoire-size bias correction was applied to TCR pairs. A later analysis estimated false discovery rates by permuting HLA or CMV assignments 20 times. In a later analysis, co-occurring TCRs were grouped with DBSCAN, and TCRdist sequence similarity was added when clustering was performed within HLA-allele-positive subsets. Repertoires with fewer than 30,000 or more than 120,000 public chains, plus five repertoires with anomalous nucleotide sharing, were excluded from co-occurrence clustering. The clones in this table, taken by TCRdb from immuneACCESS, are in-frame only. Not every clone is retained; where verified, under half of the shortfall comes from an unresolved V gene, and the cause of the rest is unknown. That table supplies the V and J calls and clone size; D and trimming were determined from the DNA. The sample contains over 100,000 clones, approximately 80% of them found a single time. The ten most abundant clones make up approximately 1.6% of the sample.

The cohort was made up of 666 healthy bone marrow donors. At the time of sampling, all cohort members were nominally healthy, though unrecorded immune exposures were likely present. The donor was CMV seronegative and was included in the group of under 450 seronegative cohort members. Every donor gave a peripheral blood sample, and the peripheral blood mononuclear cells from that sample were used for TCR beta sequencing. Genomic DNA was extracted from the blood cell samples with the Qiagen DNeasy Blood Extraction Kit. Overall results and qualifications from the work: Some IMGT-functional V segments, including TRBV6-2 and TRBV6-3, could not be distinguished by the 87-base-pair reads and were therefore excluded. It was suggested by the authors that the approach could potentially be generalized to other disease states and immunological phenotypes. In a later analysis, the rate of TCR association differed among HLA loci, with DRB1 alleles having the most associated TCRs and HLA-C alleles having the fewest. Because counts were too low, roughly 18 rarely observed V segments, including chromosome 9 orphons, were left out of the earlier analysis of several hundred of the donors. Only TCR beta chains were sequenced in this cohort, and the absence of alpha or paired-chain data limited detectable features. Three of the identified cytomegalovirus-associated TCR beta chains were confirmed in vitro to be specific for cytomegalovirus antigens. According to a later analysis, most CMV-associated TCR beta chains appeared to be HLA-restricted, and the HLA associations seemed to be driven largely by CMV exposure. HLA typing was unavailable for some donors at each locus, so association tests used only the typed subset. In a later analysis, some 18,000 TCR beta sequences were associated with specific HLA alleles at a false discovery rate of 0.05. While some public TCRs were present in many individuals, most TCR sequences turned up only very rarely across donors. Strong co-occurrence of HLA alleles, especially DR and DQ, made assigning TCR associations to individual alleles difficult. A further reported finding was that TCR beta sequences accurately predicted the HLA-A and HLA-B alleles for most subjects in the first cohort. Broadly in line with IMGT annotations, most TCR beta V segments showed up in productive rearrangements about 87% or about 30% of the time in an earlier analysis of a few hundred of the donors. A later analysis found that HLA-associated TCR beta chains were more clonally expanded and had lower generation probabilities than equally common non-associated chains. According to a later genetic analysis, donors in an Asian-associated ancestry cluster had fewer N-insertions in productive TCRs than the approximately 650-donor mean. Roughly uniform sequencing depth across donors was assumed in presence/absence analyses, although this assumption may not hold. A later analysis reported that several top co-occurrence clusters appeared linked to parvovirus B19, influenza, CMV and Epstein-Barr virus. The study listed approximately 150 TCR beta chains as associated with cytomegalovirus. Immune exposure information for the cohort was limited to CMV serostatus. A later genetic analysis associated a missense DCLRE1C variant with V-gene and J-gene trimming of TCR beta chains, and an independent cohort replicated the association. The classifier was reported to diagnose cytomegalovirus status with high specificity and sensitivity in both the original and validation cohorts. A cluster of highly shared sequence variants was judged likely to represent a technical artifact of the sequencing pipeline. Correlated functional status among segregating V segments might reflect linkage disequilibrium, but an unknown experimental factor could not be ruled out.

Input material: PBMCs. The receptor comes from a female donor in good health and CMV-seronegative. The rearranged chain carries TRBV10-3 and TRBJ1-1, with an unclear D gene assignment. The CDR3 loop reads CVISESLATEAFF. DNA sequence: TGTGTCATCAGTGAGTCGCTGGCCACTGAAGCTTTCTTT.